Shown below are 8 T cell receptor beta chains from a single sample sequenced in a study of CD8 T cells in Susac syndrome. Reverse transcription used about 0.45 to 1 ug RNA and random hexamers. In TCRdb, the immunoSEQ multiplex PCR reads were re-called with MiXCR into one record per CDR3 protein. There are more than 150,000 distinct CDR3 sequences in the sample; 95% occur only once, and around 0.092% lies in the top ten. Sequencing was performed on CD4+ T cells from PBMCs. The receptors shown here come from a human donor with Susac syndrome.

The CDR3 sequence is CSVEGGQQETQYF. DNA of the CDR3: TGCAGCGTTGAAGGGGGACAACAAGAGACCCAGTACTTC. The rearrangement joins TRBV29-1 to TRBJ2-5; tentative D call: TRBD1 (6 bases). CDR1 SQVTM and CDR2 ANQGSEA come from the germline V gene. This CDR3 has 13 residues. V shed 1 base and J shed 2 bases, with 8 bases lying between them.

V usage is TRBV9 and J usage is TRBJ2-5; no reliable D call. Germline V gives CDR1 SGDLS, CDR2 YYNGEE. Trimming took 1 base from V and 1 from J, leaving 8 bases between them. The CDR3 sequence is 14 residues long. The CDR3 loop is CASSVLQLQETQYF. The CDR3 coding sequence is TGTGCCAGCAGCGTACTACAGCTCCAAGAGACCCAGTACTTC.

The V gene is TRBV11-2, the J gene TRBJ2-1; 7 bases agree with TRBD2. V was pared by 4 bases and J by 8 bases, with 11 bases of the junction left unmatched. From germline, CDR1 is SGHAT and CDR2 FQNNGV. The CDR3 is 15 residues long. The CDR3 nucleotides read TGTGCCAGCAGCTCGCGGGGGACCTCGACCCATGAGCAGTTCTTC. Translation gives CASSSRGTSTHEQFF.

V and J are TRBV7-2 and TRBJ2-3; 8 nucleotides match TRBD2. V lost 6 bases, J lost 4 bases, and 6 bases stayed unmatched. This CDR3 region has 14 residues. Germline CDR1 SGHTA, CDR2 FQGNSA. CDR3 protein: CASRSTGGPDTQYF. The DNA for the CDR3 is TGTGCCAGCAGATCGACGGGGGGGCCAGATACGCAGTATTTT.

CDR3 DNA sequence: TGTGCCAGCAGCTTAGATGGGACCTCCTACAATGAGCAGTTCTTC. It is translated as CASSLDGTSYNEQFF. The J gene is TRBJ2-1, the V gene TRBV11-1; tentatively, D is TRBD1 or TRBD2 (5 bases each). The CDR3 has 15 amino acids. V was pared by 1 base and J by 0 bases, with 7 bases between. The germline V gene has CDR1 SGHAT and CDR2 FQDESV (reference sequence).

The chain joins TRBV20-1 to TRBJ2-3, with a weak D call TRBD1 (6 bases). The CDR3 totals 14 residues. V was shortened by 3 bases and J by 1 base, with 11 bases between the two germline ends. The germline V gene encodes CDR1 DFQATT and CDR2 SNEGSKA (reference sequence). The CDR3 is CSARAGQRTDTQYF. The CDR3, as DNA: TGCAGTGCTAGGGCTGGACAGCGCACAGATACGCAGTATTTT.

The chain couples TRBV6-5 to TRBJ1-1, with D hard to call. CDR3 length: 12 residues. Trimming cost V 8 bases and J 1 base, with 8 bases left between them. Germline assignment: CDR1 MNHEY and CDR2 SVGAGI. This CDR3 reads CASGFKNTEAFF. Here the CDR3 DNA reads TGTGCCAGCGGGTTTAAGAACACTGAAGCTTTCTTT.

The rearrangement uses TRBV9 and TRBJ1-6, with D hard to call. The CDR3 is 13 amino acids. V dropped 3 bases and J dropped 10 bases, with 11 bases sitting between them. From germline, CDR1 is SGDLS and CDR2 YYNGEE. The CDR3 spells CASSAHSGSPLHF. CDR3 DNA: TGTGCCAGCAGCGCCCACTCTGGCTCACCCCTCCACTTT.